A selection of T cell receptor beta chains follows, all from one sample in a study of post-analysis software for immune sequencing data. TCRdb fed the PCR reads into MiXCR, producing one record per CDR3 protein. The sample yields 550,000 to 700,000 distinct CDR3 sequences, roughly 45% seen once. The specimen sequenced was blood. All receptors derive from a girl aged 10-17 years with multiple sclerosis. CDR3s include the opening cysteine and the closing phenylalanine or tryptophan. D genes are given only for firm matches. Clone sizes are given selectively: once, few, many, or a class where the clone is expanded.

CDR3 DNA: TGCAGTGCTAGAGTTCGGAGGGGTGGGACAGATACGCAGTATTTT
CDR3 protein: CSARVRRGGTDTQYF
J gene: TRBJ2-3
D gene: NA
clone size: NA
V gene: TRBV20-1

CDR3 DNA: TGCGCCAGCAGTTGGACTAGCGTGGGTTCCTACGAGCAGTACTTC
CDR3 protein: CASSWTSVGSYEQYF
J gene: TRBJ2-7
D gene: TRBD2
clone size: NA
V gene: TRBV5-1

CDR3 DNA: TGTGCCAGTAGTATGGAGGAGGCGTACAATGAGCAGTTCTTC
CDR3 protein: CASSMEEAYNEQFF
J gene: TRBJ2-1
D gene: NA
clone size: NA
V gene: TRBV19

CDR3 DNA: TGTGCCAGCAGCCAAGGAGGGGTCGAGTCACCCCTCCACTTT
CDR3 protein: CASSQGGVESPLHF
J gene: TRBJ1-6
D gene: NA
clone size: once
V gene: TRBV3-1

CDR3 DNA: TGTGCCAGCAGCCCCCAGGGGACAGGATACGAGCAGTACTTC
CDR3 protein: CASSPQGTGYEQYF
J gene: TRBJ2-7
D gene: TRBD1
clone size: NA
V gene: TRBV9

CDR3 DNA: TGTGCCATCAGTGACACAGGGTCATACGAGCAGTACTTC
CDR3 protein: CAISDTGSYEQYF
J gene: TRBJ2-7
D gene: NA
clone size: NA
V gene: TRBV10-3

CDR3 DNA: TGTGCCAGCAGCAGTCTATTGGGGGACGCCGAGACCCAGTACTTC
CDR3 protein: CASSSLLGDAETQYF
J gene: TRBJ2-5
D gene: NA
clone size: few
V gene: TRBV27

CDR3 DNA: TGTGCCAGCAGTGAACACCCGGGACAGGGGAATGGCTACACCTTC
CDR3 protein: CASSEHPGQGNGYTF
J gene: TRBJ1-2
D gene: TRBD1
clone size: NA
V gene: TRBV6-1

CDR3 DNA: TGTGCCAGCAGCTTAATCCGGGGAGGGAACAATGAGCAGTTCTTC
CDR3 protein: CASSLIRGGNNEQFF
J gene: TRBJ2-1
D gene: TRBD2
clone size: NA
V gene: TRBV11-2

CDR3 DNA: TGTGCCAGCAGTGACTCAGGGGACGAGCAGTACTTC
CDR3 protein: CASSDSGDEQYF
J gene: TRBJ2-7
D gene: NA
clone size: NA
V gene: TRBV6-1

CDR3 DNA: TGTGCCAGCAGTGAAGACCCCGGAGAGACCCAGTACTTC
CDR3 protein: CASSEDPGETQYF
J gene: TRBJ2-5
D gene: NA
clone size: few
V gene: TRBV2

CDR3 DNA: TGCGCCAGCAGCTTGGCCGGGACCGTGGACGAGCAGTACTTC
CDR3 protein: CASSLAGTVDEQYF
J gene: TRBJ2-7
D gene: NA
clone size: few
V gene: TRBV5-1

CDR3 DNA: TGCGCCAGCAGCCACAAAACTAGCGGGGGGCAATTAAGAAGCTCCTACAATGAGCAGTTCTTC
CDR3 protein: CASSHKTSGGQLRSSYNEQFF
J gene: TRBJ2-1
D gene: TRBD2
clone size: NA
V gene: TRBV4-1

CDR3 DNA: TGTGCCAGCAGTCCACACGGGACAGGGGGCAATCAGCCCCAGCATTTT
CDR3 protein: CASSPHGTGGNQPQHF
J gene: TRBJ1-5
D gene: TRBD1
clone size: few
V gene: TRBV12-3/TRBV12-4

CDR3 DNA: TGTGCCAGCAGTCGCCCCCAGGGGGCTCGCACAGATACGCAGTATTTT
CDR3 protein: CASSRPQGARTDTQYF
J gene: TRBJ2-3
D gene: TRBD1
clone size: few
V gene: TRBV27

CDR3 DNA: TGTGCCAGCAGCTTAGCTGGCGGACTGGGGGGTAATGAGCAGTTCTTC
CDR3 protein: CASSLAGGLGGNEQFF
J gene: TRBJ2-1
D gene: NA
clone size: NA
V gene: TRBV7-8

CDR3 DNA: TGTGCCAGCAGTCGACTAGCGGAGAAAGAGACCCAGTACTTC
CDR3 protein: CASSRLAEKETQYF
J gene: TRBJ2-5
D gene: TRBD2
clone size: few
V gene: TRBV12-3/TRBV12-4

CDR3 DNA: TGCAGTGCTCCGGGCAGGGCGAGGCGGGATTACGAGCAGTACTTC
CDR3 protein: CSAPGRARRDYEQYF
J gene: TRBJ2-7
D gene: NA
clone size: NA
V gene: TRBV20-1

CDR3 DNA: TGTGCCAGCAGTCTCCGGACTAGCGGGGGGGCGGCAGATACGCAGTATTTT
CDR3 protein: CASSLRTSGGAADTQYF
J gene: TRBJ2-3
D gene: TRBD2
clone size: NA
V gene: TRBV6-1

CDR3 DNA: TGTGCCAGCAGTCCCGCCGCCTCTGGGGCCAACGCCCTGACTTTC
CDR3 protein: CASSPAASGANALTF
J gene: TRBJ2-6
D gene: NA
clone size: NA
V gene: TRBV27

CDR3 DNA: TGCGCCAGCAGCCAATTCGGCCGGGGGCCTTACAATGAGCAGTTCTTC
CDR3 protein: CASSQFGRGPYNEQFF
J gene: TRBJ2-1
D gene: NA
clone size: NA
V gene: TRBV4-1

CDR3 DNA: TGCAGCGCCCAAGGAGACAGGGGTACCCCTAGCACAGATACGCAGTATTTT
CDR3 protein: CSAQGDRGTPSTDTQYF
J gene: TRBJ2-3
D gene: TRBD1
clone size: once
V gene: TRBV29-1

CDR3 DNA: TGCAGTGCCCTAGCGGGACCCACAGATACGCAGTATTTT
CDR3 protein: CSALAGPTDTQYF
J gene: TRBJ2-3
D gene: TRBD2
clone size: NA
V gene: TRBV20-1

CDR3 DNA: TGTGCCAGCAGCTTAGATTTCTCAAGAAATGAGCAGTTCTTC
CDR3 protein: CASSLDFSRNEQFF
J gene: TRBJ2-1
D gene: NA
clone size: NA
V gene: TRBV7-6

CDR3 DNA: TGTGCCAGCAGTTACTCGCAGGGGTTTTTCGACAATGAGCAGTTCTTC
CDR3 protein: CASSYSQGFFDNEQFF
J gene: TRBJ2-1
D gene: NA
clone size: NA
V gene: TRBV6-5

CDR3 DNA: TGTGCCAGCAGCGTGATCCCCCGGGAGAGATCCTACGAGCAGTACTTC
CDR3 protein: CASSVIPRERSYEQYF
J gene: TRBJ2-7
D gene: NA
clone size: NA
V gene: TRBV9

CDR3 DNA: TGTGCCAGCAGGGAGAGGTCGGGGGGTTACAATGAGCAGTTCTTC
CDR3 protein: CASRERSGGYNEQFF
J gene: TRBJ2-1
D gene: TRBD2
clone size: NA
V gene: TRBV12-3/TRBV12-4

CDR3 DNA: TGCGCCAGCAGCTTGTCGGGACACCCACAAGAGACCCAGTACTTC
CDR3 protein: CASSLSGHPQETQYF
J gene: TRBJ2-5
D gene: NA
clone size: few
V gene: TRBV5-1

CDR3 DNA: TGTGCCAGCAGCTATCTATCGGGACCGCCGGACTATGGCTACACCTTC
CDR3 protein: CASSYLSGPPDYGYTF
J gene: TRBJ1-2
D gene: NA
clone size: NA
V gene: TRBV6-6

CDR3 DNA: TGTGCCAGCAGTTTCGAGCTCCTACAGGGAGACGAGCAGTACTTC
CDR3 protein: CASSFELLQGDEQYF
J gene: TRBJ2-7
D gene: NA
clone size: NA
V gene: TRBV6-2/TRBV6-3

CDR3 DNA: TGCGCCAGCAGCTTGGCCAGCGGGGGGGTCTACAATGAGCAGTTCTTC
CDR3 protein: CASSLASGGVYNEQFF
J gene: TRBJ2-1
D gene: TRBD2
clone size: NA
V gene: TRBV5-1

CDR3 DNA: TGTGCCAGCAGACAGGGGGGAAGCAATCAGCCCCAGCATTTT
CDR3 protein: CASRQGGSNQPQHF
J gene: TRBJ1-5
D gene: TRBD1
clone size: NA
V gene: TRBV12-3/TRBV12-4

CDR3 DNA: TGTGCCATCAGTGAGCCGGACAGGTCGCATGGCTACACCTTC
CDR3 protein: CAISEPDRSHGYTF
J gene: TRBJ1-2
D gene: TRBD1
clone size: NA
V gene: TRBV10-3

CDR3 DNA: TGCAGTGCTAGAGATGGGGCGGGAGGAGTCAATGAGCGGTTCTTC
CDR3 protein: CSARDGAGGVNERFF
J gene: TRBJ2-1
D gene: TRBD2
clone size: NA
V gene: TRBV20-1

CDR3 DNA: TGCAGTGCTAGAGGAGGCAGTTTGGGCAATCAGCCCCAGCATTTT
CDR3 protein: CSARGGSLGNQPQHF
J gene: TRBJ1-5
D gene: NA
clone size: NA
V gene: TRBV20-1

CDR3 DNA: TGTGCCTGGAGTGTACTGGCGGGAGGGATGAATGAGCAGTTCTTC
CDR3 protein: CAWSVLAGGMNEQFF
J gene: TRBJ2-1
D gene: TRBD2
clone size: once
V gene: TRBV30

CDR3 DNA: TGCAGCGTTGATGGCCGTCAGGGGCTTAGGACAGATACGCAGTATTTT
CDR3 protein: CSVDGRQGLRTDTQYF
J gene: TRBJ2-3
D gene: NA
clone size: NA
V gene: TRBV29-1

CDR3 DNA: TGTGCCAGCAGTTTGTACCAGAACAATGAGCAGTTCTTC
CDR3 protein: CASSLYQNNEQFF
J gene: TRBJ2-1
D gene: NA
clone size: NA
V gene: TRBV12-3/TRBV12-4

CDR3 DNA: TGTGCCAGCAGCCAAGCGTACGGTAGCAATCAGCCCCAGCATTTT
CDR3 protein: CASSQAYGSNQPQHF
J gene: TRBJ1-5
D gene: NA
clone size: NA
V gene: TRBV4-2

CDR3 DNA: TGTGCCATCAGTGAGTCGACTAGCGGGAGGGCGGAGACCCAGTACTTC
CDR3 protein: CAISESTSGRAETQYF
J gene: TRBJ2-5
D gene: TRBD2
clone size: NA
V gene: TRBV10-3

CDR3 DNA: TGTGCCAGCAGCTCGTTAGTGTGGGAGACTGAGATGGGGACAGATACGCAGTATTTT
CDR3 protein: CASSSLVWETEMGTDTQYF
J gene: TRBJ2-3
D gene: NA
clone size: few
V gene: TRBV7-9

CDR3 DNA: TGTGCCAGCAGTGGGGGACCCCTCCACTTT
CDR3 protein: CASSGGPLHF
J gene: TRBJ1-6
D gene: NA
clone size: few
V gene: TRBV2

CDR3 DNA: TGTGCCAGCAGTTACACTCCGGGACAGGGGCCCTACGAGCAGTACTTC
CDR3 protein: CASSYTPGQGPYEQYF
J gene: TRBJ2-7
D gene: TRBD1
clone size: few
V gene: TRBV6-5

CDR3 DNA: TGTGCCAGCGGGGAGACTAGCGGGAATTACGAGCAGTACTTC
CDR3 protein: CASGETSGNYEQYF
J gene: TRBJ2-7
D gene: TRBD2
clone size: once
V gene: TRBV7-4

CDR3 DNA: TGCAGCGTTGAAGATCACGGGGGATCTACAGATACGCAGTATTTT
CDR3 protein: CSVEDHGGSTDTQYF
J gene: TRBJ2-3
D gene: NA
clone size: few
V gene: TRBV29-1

CDR3 DNA: TGTGCCAGCAGCTCCGGGACGCCGGCAGATACGCAGTATTTT
CDR3 protein: CASSSGTPADTQYF
J gene: TRBJ2-3
D gene: NA
clone size: NA
V gene: TRBV5-6

CDR3 DNA: TGCGCCAGCAGCTTGACAGGAGTTAATGAAAAACTGTTTTTT
CDR3 protein: CASSLTGVNEKLFF
J gene: TRBJ1-4
D gene: NA
clone size: few
V gene: TRBV5-1

CDR3 DNA: TGCGCCAGCAGCTTGCTGGGAAGAGGCTACACCTTC
CDR3 protein: CASSLLGRGYTF
J gene: TRBJ1-2
D gene: NA
clone size: NA
V gene: TRBV5-1

CDR3 DNA: TGTGCCAGCAAACCAAGTGGGACAGACGGTGAGCAGTTCTTC
CDR3 protein: CASKPSGTDGEQFF
J gene: TRBJ2-1
D gene: TRBD1
clone size: NA
V gene: TRBV12-3/TRBV12-4

CDR3 DNA: TGCAGCGTCGGACAGGGAGACTATGGCTACACCTTC
CDR3 protein: CSVGQGDYGYTF
J gene: TRBJ1-2
D gene: TRBD1
clone size: few
V gene: TRBV29-1

CDR3 DNA: TGCGCCAGCAGCCACCTAGCGGGGGGGAGGTACGAGCAGTACTTC
CDR3 protein: CASSHLAGGRYEQYF
J gene: TRBJ2-7
D gene: TRBD2
clone size: NA
V gene: TRBV4-1

CDR3 DNA: TGTGCCAGCAAACTAACGGAGATCCAAGAGACCCAGTACTTC
CDR3 protein: CASKLTEIQETQYF
J gene: TRBJ2-5
D gene: NA
clone size: NA
V gene: TRBV27

CDR3 DNA: TGTGCCATCAGTGACATCCCGGGGCCACAAGAGACCCAGTACTTC
CDR3 protein: CAISDIPGPQETQYF
J gene: TRBJ2-5
D gene: NA
clone size: few
V gene: TRBV10-3

CDR3 DNA: TGTGCCAGCAGGATACGGGGGGCGAATAATGAGCAGTTCTTC
CDR3 protein: CASRIRGANNEQFF
J gene: TRBJ2-1
D gene: NA
clone size: few
V gene: TRBV27

CDR3 DNA: TGCGCCAGCAGCCACCGGGACAGGGGAGAGGTAGCCCAGCATTTT
CDR3 protein: CASSHRDRGEVAQHF
J gene: TRBJ1-5
D gene: TRBD1
clone size: NA
V gene: TRBV4-1